These T cell receptor beta chains were read from a single sample in a study of PD-1 blockade in mismatch repair-deficient tumors. The assay was immunoSEQ multiplex PCR, and TCRdb's table has in-frame clones only and misses some. The sample lists some 120,000 clones, roughly 90% seen once, with approximately 12% in the top ten. Sample: peripheral blood, taken almost 74 weeks after starting pembrolizumab. The receptors were gathered from an adult with mismatch repair-deficient cancer. Each CDR3 is given with its conserved first and last residue. D genes are given only for firm matches. A clone size is listed for some rows: how often the clone was seen (once, few, many), or a class if it is expanded.

len,abundance,v_gene,j_gene,d_gene,CDR3nt,CDR3aa
15,-,TRBV4-2,TRBJ2-1,TRBD2,TGTGCCAGCAGCCAGGGGACTAGCTGGGACAATGAGCAGTTCTTC,CASSQGTSWDNEQFF
11,-,TRBV29-1,TRBJ1-2,-,TGCAGCGTTGTATGGGGGAATGGCTACACCTTC,CSVVWGNGYTF
16,-,TRBV7-2,TRBJ2-1,-,TGTGCCAGCAGCCCGACGCCCCCAAGCTCCTACAATGAGCAGTTCTTC,CASSPTPPSSYNEQFF
14,-,TRBV6-5,TRBJ1-1,-,TGTGCCAGCACCTCAAGAGGGGGGGTCACTGAAGCTTTCTTT,CASTSRGGVTEAFF
15,once,TRBV28,TRBJ2-3,TRBD2,TGTGCCAGCAGTTTGCCGGGGGGGCGGGTGGATACGCAGTATTTT,CASSLPGGRVDTQYF
11,-,TRBV5-6,TRBJ1-2,-,TGTGCCAGCAGCTTGGCGGCAAAATACACCTTC,CASSLAAKYTF
15,-,TRBV30,TRBJ1-1,TRBD1,TGTGCCTGGAGGCAACAGGGGGGGTTACTTGTTGAAGCTTTCTTT,CAWRQQGGLLVEAFF
11,-,TRBV14,TRBJ1-1,-,TGTGCCAGCAGCCTTAAGGGAAAAGCTTTCTTT,CASSLKGKAFF
14,once,TRBV5-1,TRBJ1-2,TRBD1,TGCGCCAGCAGCTTGGTACGGACAGGGGGTGGCTACACCTTC,CASSLVRTGGGYTF
19,-,TRBV19,TRBJ2-7,-,TGTGCCAGTAGTGCCGCAGCCCCCCCAAGGTCAGGACCCTCCTACGAGCAGTACTTC,CASSAAAPPRSGPSYEQYF
14,-,TRBV12-5,TRBJ2-7,-,TGTGCTAGTGGTTTGGGCAGGCTTCCCTACGAGCAGTACTTC,CASGLGRLPYEQYF
16,-,TRBV29-1,TRBJ2-3,-,TGCAGCGTCGCCCCGGAGGGGGGACTTCCCACAGATACGCAGTATTTT,CSVAPEGGLPTDTQYF
14,-,TRBV11-2,TRBJ2-1,-,TGTGCCAGCAGCGCGGACAGCTCCTACAATGAGCAGTTCTTC,CASSADSSYNEQFF
15,-,TRBV13,TRBJ2-6,TRBD2,TGTGCCAGCAGCTTAAGCGGGGATTGGGCCAACGTCCTGACTTTC,CASSLSGDWANVLTF
12,-,TRBV11-2,TRBJ1-1,-,TGTGCCAGCAGCTCCCGGACAGCTGAAGCTTTCTTT,CASSSRTAEAFF
15,few,TRBV7-9,TRBJ1-1,TRBD1,TGTGCCAGCAGCTGGACAGGGGCAATGAACACTGAAGCTTTCTTT,CASSWTGAMNTEAFF
15,-,TRBV6-5,TRBJ1-3,-,TGTGCCAGCAGTTACGGCAGGCGCTCTGGAAACACCATATATTTT,CASSYGRRSGNTIYF
14,-,TRBV7-9,TRBJ2-5,TRBD1,TGTGCCAGCAGCCGCACAGGGGGCCAAGAGACCCAGTACTTC,CASSRTGGQETQYF
12,-,TRBV7-9,TRBJ2-5,-,TGTGCCAGCCCAGGCCCAGAAGAGACCCAGTACTTC,CASPGPEETQYF
16,-,TRBV4-3,TRBJ2-1,TRBD1,TGCGCCAGCAGCCCGCTGGACAGGGGAGTGTACAATGAGCAGTTCTTC,CASSPLDRGVYNEQFF
12,-,TRBV11-2,TRBJ2-7,-,TGTGCCAGCAGCGAGTCTTCATACGAGCAGTACTTC,CASSESSYEQYF
14,-,TRBV29-1,TRBJ2-7,TRBD1,TGCAGCGTTGAGCGCGGGCAGGGGGATTACGAGCAGTACTTC,CSVERGQGDYEQYF
16,once,TRBV30,TRBJ1-3,-,TGTGCCTGGAGTGTACTCGAGTATACCTCTGGAAACACCATATATTTT,CAWSVLEYTSGNTIYF
13,-,TRBV6-6,TRBJ1-2,-,TGTGCCAGCAGATTCGGACAGCCATATGGCTACACCTTC,CASRFGQPYGYTF
16,-,TRBV9,TRBJ2-5,TRBD1,TGTGCCAGCAGCGTATACTCGCAGGGGGCCCAAGAGACCCAGTACTTC,CASSVYSQGAQETQYF
13,-,TRBV11-2,TRBJ2-7,TRBD2,TGTGCCAGCAGCTCGCGGGAGGCGTACGAGCAGTACTTC,CASSSREAYEQYF
16,-,TRBV9,TRBJ2-1,TRBD2,TGTGCCAGCAGCGTAGCTACGAGGGAGGGCCTGAATGAGCAGTTCTTC,CASSVATREGLNEQFF
14,-,TRBV6-1,TRBJ1-2,-,TGTGCCAGCAGTGAAGGGGGCCCTTCAGATGGCTACACCTTC,CASSEGGPSDGYTF
15,-,TRBV4-1,TRBJ2-7,-,TGCGCCAGCAGCCAAGATAGCAGGGGAGTATACGAGCAGTACTTC,CASSQDSRGVYEQYF
18,once,TRBV11-2,TRBJ2-5,TRBD2,TGTGCCAGCAGCATAAACACCGGACTAGCGGTTGCCCAAGAGACCCAGTACTTC,CASSINTGLAVAQETQYF
15,-,TRBV11-2,TRBJ2-7,-,TGTGCCAGCAGCTTCCCCCCAGCGGGTAACTACGAGCAGTACTTC,CASSFPPAGNYEQYF
14,-,TRBV4-1,TRBJ1-5,TRBD1,TGCGCCAGCAGCCACCCGGACAGGGTTCAGCCCCAGCATTTT,CASSHPDRVQPQHF
16,-,TRBV2,TRBJ2-2,-,TGTGCCAGCAGTGAACCCCCGGGGGAGCTTACCGGGGAGCTGTTTTTT,CASSEPPGELTGELFF
17,-,TRBV4-3,TRBJ2-7,-,TGCGCCAGCAGCCAAGATTGGGGAACAGGGAGGACCTACGAGCAGTACTTC,CASSQDWGTGRTYEQYF
13,-,TRBV4-3,TRBJ1-4,-,TGCGCCAGCAGCGTCAGGGTTGTGGAAAAACTGTTTTTT,CASSVRVVEKLFF
14,-,TRBV6-5,TRBJ2-7,-,TGTGCCAGCAGGGAACTCACAGGGTCGTACGAGCAGTACTTC,CASRELTGSYEQYF
11,-,TRBV6-5,TRBJ2-5,-,TGTGCCAGCAGTTACCGGCGGGGCCAGTACTTC,CASSYRRGQYF
17,-,TRBV6-1,TRBJ2-7,-,TGTGCCAGCAGTGATTGGGTTGGGGAGCTATACCTCTACGAGCAGTACTTC,CASSDWVGELYLYEQYF
14,-,TRBV10-3,TRBJ2-7,TRBD2,TGTGCCATCAGTGAAGGGCTAGCGGGAGTCGAGCAGTACTTC,CAISEGLAGVEQYF
15,few,TRBV7-9,TRBJ2-1,TRBD2,TGTGCCAGCAGCTTAGCTAGCGGGAGATTAAATGAGCAGTTCTTC,CASSLASGRLNEQFF
13,-,TRBV5-6,TRBJ2-1,-,TGTGCCAGCAGCTTCGGGACTTTCAATGAGCAGTTCTTC,CASSFGTFNEQFF
16,-,TRBV13,TRBJ2-6,TRBD1,TGTGCCAGCAGTTGGACAGGGAACTCTGGGGCCAACGTCCTGACTTTC,CASSWTGNSGANVLTF
12,-,TRBV28,TRBJ1-2,-,TGTGCCAGCAGTTTATCTGGGATGGGCTACACCTTC,CASSLSGMGYTF
13,-,TRBV7-9,TRBJ2-7,-,TGTGCCAGCAGCTGGACCCCCGGAGACGAGCAGTACTTC,CASSWTPGDEQYF
16,-,TRBV9,TRBJ2-3,-,TGTGCCAGCAGCCCGGATACAGGGCCCCCTGAAGATACGCAGTATTTT,CASSPDTGPPEDTQYF
16,-,TRBV27,TRBJ2-6,-,TGTGCCAGCAGTCTCGTGGGGGCCTCTGGGGCCAACGTCCTGACTTTC,CASSLVGASGANVLTF
16,-,TRBV27,TRBJ2-1,TRBD2,TGTGCCAGCAGTACCTCTAGCGGGTATACCTACAATGAGCAGTTCTTC,CASSTSSGYTYNEQFF
14,-,TRBV11-1,TRBJ2-7,-,TGTGCCAGCAGCTTATTCCGGACAGCGTACGAGCAGTACTTC,CASSLFRTAYEQYF
11,once,TRBV20-1,TRBJ2-1,TRBD2,TGCAGTGCTCAACTAGCGAATGAGCAGTTCTTC,CSAQLANEQFF
13,once,TRBV27,TRBJ2-7,TRBD2,TGTGCCAGCAGTGTGAGCGGGGGCTACGAGCAGTACTTC,CASSVSGGYEQYF
16,once,TRBV5-5,TRBJ2-7,-,TGTGCCAGCAGCTTGTTTCCGGAACAGGGAGCGTACGAGCAGTACTTC,CASSLFPEQGAYEQYF
15,once,TRBV4-1,TRBJ1-5,TRBD1,TGCGCCAGCAGCCGAGAACAGGGGGCTAATCAGCCCCAGCATTTT,CASSREQGANQPQHF
12,-,TRBV13,TRBJ2-7,-,TGTGCCAGCAGCTTAGGGGTCTACGAGCAGTACTTC,CASSLGVYEQYF
13,-,TRBV14,TRBJ2-7,-,TGTGCCAGCAGCGCTGGCGGGGCCTACGAGCAGTACTTC,CASSAGGAYEQYF
13,-,TRBV11-1,TRBJ2-7,-,TGTGCCAGCTCCTCCACAAGCTCCTACGAGCAGTACTTC,CASSSTSSYEQYF
14,-,TRBV30,TRBJ2-3,-,TGTGCCTGGATTTCAGTAGCGGGCACAGATACGCAGTATTTT,CAWISVAGTDTQYF
15,-,TRBV27,TRBJ1-2,TRBD1,TGTGCCAGCAGTTTATTAGGGGGCGGACTCAGTGGCTACACCTTC,CASSLLGGGLSGYTF
16,-,TRBV5-4,TRBJ1-2,TRBD1,TGTGCCAGCAGCTTGAGTGGACAGGGGGTTGGATATGGCTACACCTTC,CASSLSGQGVGYGYTF